These 18 T cell receptor beta chains share one sample of origin, sequenced in a study of blood T cell repertoires in COVID-19. TCRdb keeps only in-frame clones here, not all; method: immunoSEQ multiplex PCR. This sample has about 150,000 clones; 86% occur once, and the top ten carry around 4%. The sample was peripheral blood. These receptors were obtained from a woman between 65 and 79 years old with acute or convalescent COVID-19.

This clone was counted only a few times. The CDR3 sequence: CASSQDRWGTGREKLFF. The CDR3 DNA sequence: TGCGCCAGCAGCCAAGATCGATGGGGGACAGGGAGAGAAAAACTGTTTTTT. The chain uses TRBV4-3 and TRBJ1-4; 9 nucleotides match TRBD1. Trimming took 0 bases from V and 8 from J; bases not matched to a gene: 10. The CDR3 sequence is 17 residues long. The V gene's germline CDR1 is LGHNA and CDR2 YSLEER.

V is TRBV9 and J is TRBJ2-5; 7 nucleotides line up with TRBD1. Trimming took 0 bases from V and 5 from J; bases not matched to a gene: 4. The CDR3 sequence is 14 residues long. From germline, CDR1 is SGDLS and CDR2 YYNGEE. The chain's CDR3 is CASSVGGTAETQYF. CDR3 bases: TGTGCCAGCAGCGTAGGAGGGACAGCGGAGACCCAGTACTTC.

Here the CDR3 reads CASSFLSETQYF. The CDR3 nucleotides read TGTGCCAGCAGCTTCCTCTCGGAGACCCAGTACTTC. V gene TRBV7-9 combines with J gene TRBJ2-5, with D uncertain. The CDR3 has 12 residues. Germline assignment: CDR1 SEHNR and CDR2 FQNEAQ (reference sequence). The germline V and J ends were trimmed by 3 bases and 5 bases, with 7 bases remaining between them.

The rearrangement links TRBV5-6 to TRBJ2-3; no clear D. This CDR3 has 15 amino acids. Germline assignment: CDR1 SGHDT and CDR2 YYEEEE. Trimming pared 0 bases from V and 2 bases from J, leaving 10 bases between. The CDR3 DNA follows: TGTGCCAGCAGCTTGGGTACCAGATACACAGATACGCAGTATTTT. Translating it yields CASSLGTRYTDTQYF.

The rearrangement uses TRBV6-5 and TRBJ2-1; 7 nucleotides agree with TRBD2. The CDR3 runs to 14 residues. With V trimmed by 4 bases and J by 6 bases, 6 bases remained unmatched. Germline V gene sequence: CDR1 MNHEY, CDR2 SVGAGI. The CDR3 DNA sequence: TGTGCCAGCAGTTCCTTCGGACTAGGCAATGAGCAGTTCTTC. It translates to CASSSFGLGNEQFF.

This sequence joins TRBV7-2 and TRBJ2-1; 8 nucleotides line up with TRBD2. The J segment lost 0 bases and the V segment lost 7 bases, leaving 5 bases of the junction unmatched. From germline, CDR1 is SGHTA and CDR2 FQGNSA. This CDR3 comprises 15 residues. DNA for the CDR3: TGTGCCAGCACCGCAACTAGCGGCTCCTACAATGAGCAGTTCTTC. Residues: CASTATSGSYNEQFF.

This rearrangement joins TRBV15 to TRBJ1-5; 7 positions match TRBD1. The germline V gene encodes CDR1 LNHNV and CDR2 YYDKDF (reference sequence). V trimming: 3 bases; J trimming: 2 bases; junction bases outside the gene matches: 4. CDR3 size: 15 residues. The CDR3 region is CATSRPGTGNQPQHF. The CDR3, as DNA: TGTGCCACCAGCAGGCCTGGGACAGGCAATCAGCCCCAGCATTTT.

This clone was seen just once. The rearrangement uses TRBV6-2 or TRBV6-3 and TRBJ1-1; D gene uncertain. The CDR3 totals 19 residues. Trimming took off 0 bases at V and 1 base at J, with 21 bases between the two ends. CDR1 is MNHEY and CDR2 is SVGEGT in the germline V gene. CDR3 loop: CASSYSPSASGRRNTEAFF. The CDR3 nucleotides read TGTGCCAGCAGTTACTCGCCCTCAGCGTCGGGGAGAAGGAACACTGAAGCTTTCTTT.

The chain links TRBV5-1 to TRBJ2-5; 7 bases agree with TRBD2. This CDR3 spans 15 amino acids. Germline loops: CDR1 SGHRS, CDR2 YFSETQ. V gave up 4 bases and J gave up 1 base; unmatched junction bases: 7. For the CDR3, the DNA is TGCGCCAGCAGCCGGGGGGAGCGGGTCCAAGAGACCCAGTACTTC. Encoded protein: CASSRGERVQETQYF.

CDR3 sequence: CASSQDGWRANEKLFF. CDR3 coding DNA: TGCGCCAGCAGCCAAGATGGTTGGCGGGCTAATGAAAAACTGTTTTTT. The V gene is TRBV4-1, the J gene TRBJ1-4; D gene unclear. The ends were cut back, 0 bases at V and 3 bases at J, with 11 bases in the middle. The CDR3 runs 16 residues. The germline V gene has CDR1 MGHRA and CDR2 YSYEKL.

The chain has TRBV4-1 and TRBJ1-3, with TRBD1 matching over 7 bases. This CDR3 is 18 amino acids long. Germline CDR1 is MGHRA and CDR2 is YSYEKL. V lost 4 bases, J lost 1 base, and 13 bases stayed unmatched. Written as DNA, the CDR3 is TGCGCCAGCAGCCCGACTACTTACTCCAGGGGGTCTGGAAACACCATATATTTT. Translating gives CASSPTTYSRGSGNTIYF.

The chain couples TRBV19 to TRBJ2-1, with 8 nucleotides matching TRBD2. Trimming removed 5 bases from V and 2 bases from J; junction bases left unmatched: 5. CDR1 LNHDA and CDR2 SQIVND come from the germline V gene (reference sequence). The CDR3 length is 15 residues. The chain's CDR3 is CASSDLTSAYNEQFF. As DNA, the CDR3 is TGTGCCAGTAGTGACTTGACTAGCGCCTACAATGAGCAGTTCTTC. Using reference TRBV19 and TRBJ2-1 for the parts outside the CDR3, the full variable domain is DGGITQSPKYLFRKEGQNVTLSCEQNLNHDAMYWYRQDPGQGLRLIYYSQIVNDFQKGDIAEGYSVSREKKESFPLTVTSAQKNPTAFYLCASSDLTSAYNEQFFGPGTRLTVL.

This clone has only one observation. This sequence joins TRBV29-1 and TRBJ1-5; possible D gene TRBD1, 5 bases. Per germline, CDR1 SQVTM and CDR2 ANQGSEA. V dropped 7 bases and J dropped 2 bases, with 12 bases sitting between them. The CDR3 is 13 residues long. The CDR3 nucleotides are TGCAGCGCACCGGGGGTCCGCAATCAGCCCCAGCATTTT. It encodes CSAPGVRNQPQHF.

This clone was observed once. The rearrangement links TRBV19 to TRBJ1-4; D gene unclear. The CDR3 extends over 14 amino acids. The V gene's germline CDR1 is LNHDA and CDR2 SQIVND (reference sequence). Trimming pared 3 bases from V and 8 bases from J, leaving 13 bases between. CDR3 DNA: TGTGCCAGTAGTATTCCCCCCCTTGGCGAAAAACTGTTTTTT. Amino acids: CASSIPPLGEKLFF.

The CDR3, as DNA: TGCGCCAGCAGCCAAGATCGGAACAGTGCGGGCTATGGCTACACCTTC. As protein: CASSQDRNSAGYGYTF. V and J are TRBV4-3 and TRBJ1-2; no firm D call. Trimming shortened V by 0 bases and J by 4 bases, and 15 bases separated the two germline ends. CDR1 is LGHNA and CDR2 is YSLEER in the germline V gene. CDR3 length: 16 residues.

The chain couples TRBV11-2 to TRBJ2-1, with D possibly being TRBD2 (5 bases). V was trimmed by 5 bases and J by 0 bases, leaving 11 bases between them. Germline V gene lookup returns CDR1 SGHAT and CDR2 FQNNGV. The length of the CDR3 is 15 residues. This chain's CDR3 is CASSISAYSYNEQFF. The CDR3 DNA follows: TGTGCCAGCAGCATTAGCGCGTACTCCTACAATGAGCAGTTCTTC.

This chain uses TRBV9 with TRBJ2-5; 9 bases align to TRBD2. The trim removed 3 bases at V and 5 bases at J, leaving 11 bases unmatched. CDR3 length: 16 amino acids. Germline loops: CDR1 SGDLS, CDR2 YYNGEE. CDR3 nucleotide sequence: TGTGCCAGCAGCGCCGGGGGGCTAGCGGGGCGGGAGACCCAGTACTTC. Translated: CASSAGGLAGRETQYF. Full variable domain (missing parts from reference TRBV9 and TRBJ2-5): DSGVTQTPKHLITATGQRVTLRCSPRSGDLSVYWYQQSLDQGLQFLIQYYNGEERAKGNILERFSAQQFPDLHSELNLSSLELGDSALYFCASSAGGLAGRETQYFGPGTRLLVL.

The chain joins TRBV9 to TRBJ2-1, with 8 bases identical to TRBD2. The CDR3 consists of 15 residues. Unmatched junction bases numbered 7, after V lost 0 bases and J lost 8 bases. Germline V gene data show CDR1 as SGDLS and CDR2 as YYNGEE. CDR3 coding DNA: TGTGCCAGCAGCGTAGCCCCGGGACTAGGATATGAGCAGTTCTTC. This codes for CASSVAPGLGYEQFF. Full variable domain (missing parts from reference TRBV9 and TRBJ2-1): DSGVTQTPKHLITATGQRVTLRCSPRSGDLSVYWYQQSLDQGLQFLIQYYNGEERAKGNILERFSAQQFPDLHSELNLSSLELGDSALYFCASSVAPGLGYEQFFGPGTRLTVL.